A selection of T cell receptor beta chains follows, all from one sample in a study of cytomegalovirus exposure and HLA in healthy donors. The assay was immunoSEQ multiplex PCR, and TCRdb's table has in-frame clones only and misses some. Here the sample spans around 180,000 clones, under 90% being singletons. What was sequenced was PBMCs. These receptor sequences come from a man in his thirties or forties in good health and CMV-seropositive. Both conserved end residues are trimmed from each CDR3.

j_call v_call cdr3_aa
TRBJ2-7 TRBV6-6 ASRPPGGPAEEQY
TRBJ2-7 TRBV11-3 ASSSRQGLAYEQY
TRBJ2-6 TRBV2 ASRRLVLASGANVLT
TRBJ1-1 TRBV5-1 ASSFRDRGLWGPNTEAF
TRBJ1-6 TRBV11-2 ASSPSRRPSYNSPLH
- TRBV19 ASSEAPYEQY
TRBJ1-4 TRBV5-1 ASSLGRDRRDEKLF
TRBJ1-1 TRBV28 ASRVDRVTSEAF
TRBJ2-7 TRBV6-1 ASSDSGTYEQY
TRBJ2-7 TRBV10-3 AISESRRDSYEQY
TRBJ2-7 TRBV28 ASSFLHLKYEQY
TRBJ2-2 TRBV7-9 ASSVQTGRAGELF
TRBJ1-2 TRBV5-4 ASSAKGQGVYGYT
- TRBV27 ASSLIAGGPYEQY
TRBJ2-1 TRBV4-1 ASSPRASGRVNEQF
TRBJ2-3 TRBV6-6 ASSYGGGARTDTQY
TRBJ1-2 TRBV29-1 SGGQGDQVQGYT
TRBJ2-1 TRBV2 ASSEAGGAI
TRBJ2-1 TRBV7-9 ASSLKLAGYNEQF
TRBJ1-2 TRBV4-1 ASSHGRDRGPRASSGYT
TRBJ2-7 TRBV6-1 ASSFTGGKYEQY
TRBJ2-2 TRBV12-5 ASGLVPGGVHGELF
TRBJ2-2 TRBV10-2 ASKLAGEGTGELF
TRBJ2-3 TRBV7-2 ASSLAGTSVADTQY
TRBJ2-1 TRBV19 ASSIIRGQAGNEQF
TRBJ1-2 TRBV4-2 ASSQDLGDQDYGYT
TRBJ2-7 TRBV7-3 ASAPGYHREQY
TRBJ2-7 TRBV15 ATSSGLGGRGSSSY
TRBJ1-2 TRBV19 ASVGLRNYGYT
TRBJ1-6 TRBV4-2 ASSHPGAERGSPLH
TRBJ2-7 TRBV30 AWSVLYRDEQY
TRBJ2-1 TRBV7-9 ASSIGLEYNEQF
TRBJ2-1 TRBV27 AIKRGNEQF